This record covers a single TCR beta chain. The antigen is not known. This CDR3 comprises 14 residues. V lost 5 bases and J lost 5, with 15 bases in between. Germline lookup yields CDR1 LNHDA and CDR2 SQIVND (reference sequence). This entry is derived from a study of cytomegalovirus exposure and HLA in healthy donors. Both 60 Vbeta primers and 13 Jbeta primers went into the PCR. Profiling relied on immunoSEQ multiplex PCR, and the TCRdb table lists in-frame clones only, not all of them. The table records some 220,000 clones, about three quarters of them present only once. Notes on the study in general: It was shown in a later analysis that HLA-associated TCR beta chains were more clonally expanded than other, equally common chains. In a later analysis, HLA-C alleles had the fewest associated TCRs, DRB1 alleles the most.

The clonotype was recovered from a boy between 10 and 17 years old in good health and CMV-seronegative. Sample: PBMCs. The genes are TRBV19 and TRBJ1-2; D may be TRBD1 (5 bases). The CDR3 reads CASSAQGSEYGYTF. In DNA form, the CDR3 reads TGTGCCAGTAGTGCGCAGGGTTCCGAGTATGGCTACACCTTC.